The next 5 T cell receptor beta chains were all read from a single sample in a study of cytomegalovirus exposure and HLA in healthy donors. The PCR used 60 Vbeta and 13 Jbeta primers. Repertoires were generated with immunoSEQ multiplex PCR, while TCRdb's copy carries only in-frame clones and drops some. This table has around 150,000 clones, about 80% appearing once. The sample comprised PBMCs. The origin of the receptors is a man aged 18 to 30 in good health and CMV-seropositive.

In this sample, this clone turned up once. The V and J genes are TRBV7-9 and TRBJ1-3; D is unclear. CDR1 and CDR2 (germline): SEHNR, FQNEAQ (reference sequence). Trimming left V 5 bases short and J 0 bases short, with 8 bases between. CDR3 length: 14 residues. Here the CDR3 DNA reads TGTGCCAGCAGCGTACAAACCTCTGGAAACACCATATATTTT. It codes for CASSVQTSGNTIYF.

The chain links TRBV11-2 to TRBJ2-3; 7 positions match TRBD2. Germline-derived CDR1 and CDR2 are SGHAT and FQNNGV. This CDR3 has 16 residues. Germline trimming cut 5 bases from V and 9 bases from J; bases unmatched to any gene: 17. CDR3 amino acids: CASSRRDYLSKSTQYF. DNA for the CDR3: TGTGCCAGCAGCAGAAGGGACTACTTATCCAAATCCACGCAGTATTTT.

V and J are TRBV9 and TRBJ1-5, with a weak D call TRBD1 (5 bases). The CDR3 runs to 14 residues. Trimming took 1 base from V and 7 from J, leaving 12 bases between them. The germline V gene has CDR1 SGDLS and CDR2 YYNGEE. The DNA of the CDR3 is TGTGCCAGCAGCGTAAGCGGGGGAAGCCAGCCCCAGCATTTT. It translates to CASSVSGGSQPQHF. The whole variable domain, filled in from reference TRBV9 and TRBJ1-5, reads DSGVTQTPKHLITATGQRVTLRCSPRSGDLSVYWYQQSLDQGLQFLIQYYNGEERAKGNILERFSAQQFPDLHSELNLSSLELGDSALYFCASSVSGGSQPQHFGDGTRLSIL.

V gene TRBV27 combines with J gene TRBJ1-4, with D unresolved. The length of the CDR3 is 14 residues. V was trimmed by 1 base and J by 5 bases, leaving 8 bases between them. The germline CDR1 and CDR2 sequences are MNHEY and SMNVEV (reference sequence). CDR3 nucleotide sequence: TGTGCCAGCAGTTTATACGCGATGAATGAAAAACTGTTTTTT. Its translation is CASSLYAMNEKLFF.

This sequence joins TRBV29-1 and TRBJ2-7; unclear D gene. The CDR3 spans 11 residues. The germline V gene has CDR1 SQVTM and CDR2 ANQGSEA. V lost 4 bases and J lost 3, with 7 bases in between. The CDR3 is CSVVGYYEQYF. CDR3 bases: TGCAGCGTTGTCGGTTACTACGAGCAGTACTTC.